Detailed here is one T cell receptor (beta chain). Its antigen is as yet unknown. These data originate in a study of T cell responses to AZD1222 COVID-19 vaccine. Study background: Second-dose intervals of approximately 4 or approximately 12 weeks were pooled. Study-wide points: Reportedly, close to half of spike-specific TCRs are directed against unmutated variant regions.

The CDR3 runs to 14 residues. CDR1 SGHAT and CDR2 FQNNGV come from the germline V gene. The V gene lost 1 base and the J gene lost 2 bases, with 8 bases spanning the gap. The data were produced by immunoSEQ multiplex PCR, yet TCRdb's version contains in-frame clones alone and is incomplete. The sample has some 140,000 clones; around 90% are singletons. The sequencing here drew on peripheral blood, taken on day 0 of AZD1222 vaccination. This receptor was obtained from an adult in good health. The chain links TRBV11-2 to TRBJ2-5; TRBD1 might be the D (6 bases). In nucleotides, the CDR3 is TGTGCCAGCAGCTTAGTAGGGGGACAAGAGACCCAGTACTTC. It is translated as CASSLVGGQETQYF.